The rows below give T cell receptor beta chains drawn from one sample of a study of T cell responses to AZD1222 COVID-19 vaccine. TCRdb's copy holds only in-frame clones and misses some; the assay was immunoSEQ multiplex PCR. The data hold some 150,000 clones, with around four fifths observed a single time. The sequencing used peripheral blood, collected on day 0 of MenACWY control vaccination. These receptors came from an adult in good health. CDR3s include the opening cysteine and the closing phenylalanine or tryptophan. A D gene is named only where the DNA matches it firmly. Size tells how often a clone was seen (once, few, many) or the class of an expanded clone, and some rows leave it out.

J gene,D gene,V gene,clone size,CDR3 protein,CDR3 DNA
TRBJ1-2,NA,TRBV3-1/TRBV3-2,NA,CASSQPGSYYGYTF,TGTGCCAGCAGCCAACCCGGGAGCTACTATGGCTACACCTTC
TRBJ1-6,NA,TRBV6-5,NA,CASSWKGSPLHF,TGTGCCAGCAGTTGGAAGGGCTCACCCCTCCACTTT
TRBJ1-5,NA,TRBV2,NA,CASTVARNQPQHF,TGTGCCAGCACTGTAGCCAGAAATCAGCCCCAGCATTTT
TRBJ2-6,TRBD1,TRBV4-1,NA,CASSQGQGAGANVLTF,TGCGCCAGCAGCCAGGGACAGGGGGCCGGGGCCAACGTCCTGACTTTC
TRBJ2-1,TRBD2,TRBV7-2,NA,CASSWTSGAYNEQFF,TGTGCCAGCAGCTGGACTAGCGGGGCCTACAATGAGCAGTTCTTC
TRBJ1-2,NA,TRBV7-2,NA,CASSLARRRHYGYTF,TGTGCCAGCAGCTTAGCCCGGAGGAGGCATTATGGCTACACCTTC
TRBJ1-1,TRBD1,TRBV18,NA,CASSQDTGGTEAFF,TGTGCCAGCTCACAGGATACAGGGGGCACTGAAGCTTTCTTT
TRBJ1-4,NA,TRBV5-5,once,CASSLWSGTNNEKLFF,TGTGCCAGCAGCTTGTGGAGCGGGACAAATAATGAAAAACTGTTTTTT
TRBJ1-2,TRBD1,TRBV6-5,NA,CATTTGMNYGYTF,TGTGCCACCACGACAGGGATGAACTATGGCTACACCTTC
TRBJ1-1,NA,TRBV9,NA,CASSVEPTGNTEAFF,TGTGCCAGCAGCGTAGAGCCGACAGGGAACACTGAAGCTTTCTTT
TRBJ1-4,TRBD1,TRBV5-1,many,CASSFPTGTGNEKLFF,TGCGCCAGCAGCTTCCCGACCGGGACAGGGAACGAAAAACTGTTTTTT
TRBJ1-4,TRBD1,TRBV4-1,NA,CASSQVGDRRNEKLFF,TGCGCCAGCAGCCAAGTAGGGGACAGGAGAAATGAAAAACTGTTTTTT
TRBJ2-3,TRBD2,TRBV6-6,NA,CASSPGTSGGFPDTQYF,TGTGCCAGCAGTCCCGGGACTAGCGGGGGGTTCCCAGATACGCAGTATTTT
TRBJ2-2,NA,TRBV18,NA,CASSPLAGLNTGELFF,TGTGCCAGCTCACCACTGGCAGGGTTAAACACCGGGGAGCTGTTTTTT
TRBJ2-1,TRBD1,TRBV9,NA,CASSRRGTYNEQFF,TGTGCCAGCAGCCGCAGGGGGACCTACAATGAGCAGTTCTTC
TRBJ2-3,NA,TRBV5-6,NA,CASNPGLMTGTQYF,TGTGCCAGCAACCCGGGACTTATGACCGGTACGCAGTATTTT
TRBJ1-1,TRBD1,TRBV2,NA,CASSIWTGTEAFF,TGTGCCAGCAGTATCTGGACAGGGACTGAAGCTTTCTTT
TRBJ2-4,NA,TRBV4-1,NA,CASSQDVALWGVKNIQYF,TGCGCCAGCAGCCAAGATGTGGCCCTTTGGGGTGTCAAAAACATTCAGTACTTC
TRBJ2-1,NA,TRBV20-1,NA,CSASRGGALSGEQFF,TGCAGTGCTAGTAGGGGGGGGGCCTTGAGTGGTGAGCAGTTCTTC
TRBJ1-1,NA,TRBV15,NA,CATSRDNRVGTEAFF,TGTGCCACCAGCAGAGATAACAGGGTTGGGACTGAAGCTTTCTTT
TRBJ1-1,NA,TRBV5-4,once,CASSLEVGRWDTEAFF,TGTGCCAGCAGCTTGGAAGTAGGCAGGTGGGACACTGAAGCTTTCTTT
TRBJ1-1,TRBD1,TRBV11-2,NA,CASSLAGTGASEAFF,TGTGCCAGCAGCTTAGCCGGGACAGGGGCTTCTGAAGCTTTCTTT
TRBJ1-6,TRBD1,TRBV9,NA,CASSAGQGSNSPLHF,TGTGCCAGCAGCGCGGGACAGGGGAGTAATTCACCCCTCCACTTT
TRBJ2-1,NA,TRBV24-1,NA,CATSDGQLEEQFF,TGTGCCACCAGTGACGGACAGCTAGAGGAGCAGTTCTTC
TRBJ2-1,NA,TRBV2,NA,CASSEGYRGFF,TGTGCCAGCAGTGAGGGGTACCGTGGGTTCTTC
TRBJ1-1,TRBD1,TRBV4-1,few,CASSQGQGATEAFF,TGCGCCAGCAGCCAAGGACAGGGGGCAACTGAAGCTTTCTTT
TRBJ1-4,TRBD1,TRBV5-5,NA,CASSLFRGDEKLFF,TGTGCCAGCAGCTTGTTCAGGGGGGATGAAAAACTGTTTTTT
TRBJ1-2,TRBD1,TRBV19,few,CASRRIDRGDYGYTF,TGTGCCAGTAGAAGAATAGACAGGGGCGACTATGGCTACACCTTC
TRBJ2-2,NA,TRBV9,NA,CASSVVGNTGELFF,TGTGCCAGCAGCGTAGTAGGTAACACCGGGGAGCTGTTTTTT
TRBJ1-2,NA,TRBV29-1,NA,CSVAQPSSYGYTF,TGCAGCGTTGCCCAGCCGTCTAGCTATGGCTACACCTTC
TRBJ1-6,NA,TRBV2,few,CASRITGTHSPLHF,TGTGCCAGCAGGATAACAGGGACCCATTCACCCCTCCACTTT
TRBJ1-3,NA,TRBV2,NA,CASDPQGNTIYF,TGTGCCAGCGACCCACAGGGAAACACCATATATTTT
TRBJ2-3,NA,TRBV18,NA,CASSPQRGSTDTQYF,TGTGCCAGCTCACCTCAGCGCGGGAGCACAGATACGCAGTATTTT
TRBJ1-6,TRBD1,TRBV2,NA,CASSGPGQGTSPLHF,TGTGCCAGCAGTGGACCGGGACAGGGGACTTCACCCCTCCACTTT
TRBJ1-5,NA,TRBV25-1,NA,CASSGGTSNQPQHF,TGTGCCAGCAGTGGAGGGACCAGCAATCAGCCCCAGCATTTT
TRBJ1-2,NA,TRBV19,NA,CASSIGIGPYGYTF,TGTGCCAGTAGTATAGGGATAGGGCCCTATGGCTACACCTTC
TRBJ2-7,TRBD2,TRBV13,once,CASREGLAVSYEQYF,TGTGCCAGCAGAGAGGGGCTAGCGGTCTCCTACGAGCAGTACTTC
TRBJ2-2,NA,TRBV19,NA,CASSIRNTNTGELFF,TGTGCCAGTAGTATCCGGAACACGAACACCGGGGAGCTGTTTTTT
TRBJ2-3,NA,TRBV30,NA,CAWSVSPRPSTDTQYF,TGTGCCTGGAGTGTAAGTCCCAGGCCTAGCACAGATACGCAGTATTTT